The 29 T cell receptor beta chains listed next were all sequenced from one sample in a study of breast tumors, draining lymph nodes, adjacent tissues. TCRdb reanalysed the multiplex PCR reads using MiXCR and keeps one entry per CDR3 protein. Here the sample spans more than 250,000 distinct CDR3 sequences, 30% to 35% being singletons. The lymph nodes were axillary draining lymph nodes from breast cancer patients. The sequenced sample was axillary lymph node tissue. These receptors were collected from a female donor with breast cancer. Some clones in this sample may be carry-over from other donors' samples.

This clonotype showed up many times. CDR3 DNA: TGTGCCACCAGGGCTGGCGGTACTAGTAACGAGCAGTACTTC. Translating gives CATRAGGTSNEQYF. This chain joins TRBV10-3 and TRBJ2-7, with D perhaps being TRBD1 or TRBD2 (5 bases each). This CDR3 is 14 amino acids long. Trimming pared 10 bases from V and 5 bases from J, leaving 21 bases between. Germline-derived CDR1 and CDR2 are ENHRY and SYGVKD.

As regards this clonotype: This may be a read error: a much more frequent sequence differs by one nucleotide. CDR3 in amino acids: CASGLSGQYYGYTF. The CDR3 DNA reads TGTGCCAGCGGCTTATCCGGACAGTACTATGGCTACACCTTC. The rearrangement uses TRBV11-1 and TRBJ1-2; maybe TRBD1 (6 bases). The CDR3 is 14 residues long. Germline-derived CDR1 and CDR2 are SGHAT and FQDESV (reference sequence).

This clonotype was observed many times. This chain joins TRBV9 and TRBJ2-1; a possible D gene is TRBD2 (5 bases). The ends were cut back, 2 bases at V and 4 bases at J, with 16 bases in the middle. From germline, CDR1 is SGDLS and CDR2 YYNGEE. The CDR3 has 16 residues. The CDR3 DNA reads as TGTGCCAGCAGCGTGAGGGCCAGTAAGGGTTACAATGAGCAGTTCTTC. This gives the protein CASSVRASKGYNEQFF.

This clonotype was detected ten times or more. The rearrangement uses TRBV5-6 and TRBJ2-7, with no clear D. Deletions cut 1 base from V and 0 bases from J, with 8 bases between. Germline CDR1 is SGHDT and CDR2 is YYEEEE. This CDR3 is built from 14 residues. The CDR3 region has the DNA TGTGCCAGCAGCTTGTCGCTCCTCTCCTACGAGCAGTACTTC. Translating it yields CASSLSLLSYEQYF.

This clonotype showed up many times. The rearrangement links TRBV20-1 to TRBJ2-7; D gene unclear. V lost 0 bases and J lost 2, with 11 bases in between. Germline loops: CDR1 DFQATT, CDR2 SNEGSKA (reference sequence). The CDR3 is 14 residues long. DNA of the CDR3: TGCAGTGCTAGAGATCAAGCGCAAGCCTACGAGCAGTACTTC. As protein: CSARDQAQAYEQYF.

This clonotype was recorded at least ten times. This chain joins TRBV6-6 and TRBJ2-5; the D gene is possibly TRBD2 (6 bases). The V gene's germline CDR1 is MNHNY and CDR2 SVGAGI (reference sequence). The CDR3 is 18 amino acids. The V end was cut by 3 bases, the J end by 4 bases, with 24 bases between. This CDR3 reads CASSYPRGGASGRETQYF. CDR3 nucleotide sequence: TGTGCCAGCAGTTATCCCCGCGGAGGGGCCTCGGGTCGAGAGACCCAGTACTTC.

This clonotype was counted at least ten times. The chain employs TRBV15 and TRBJ2-1; TRBD1 matches at 7 bases. The V gene's germline CDR1 is LNHNV and CDR2 YYDKDF (reference sequence). The length of the CDR3 is 13 residues. With V trimmed by 4 bases and J by 8 bases, 5 bases remained unmatched. The CDR3 protein is CATSTIQGDEQFF. CDR3 bases: TGTGCCACCAGCACCATCCAGGGGGATGAGCAGTTCTTC.

Points on this clonotype: Being one base from a much bigger clone, this may be a read error. The rearrangement links TRBV12-3 or TRBV12-4 to TRBJ2-1; 9 bases match TRBD2. There are 15 residues in the CDR3. The CDR3: CASRLAGEIYNEQFF. CDR3 sequence (DNA): TGTGCCAGCAGGTTAGCGGGAGAGATATACAATGAGCAGTTCTTC.

This clonotype was detected ten times or more. CDR3 DNA: TGCAGTGCTAGAGATTCGGCTAGCGGGGACGTCTACGAGCAGTACTTC. The encoded protein is CSARDSASGDVYEQYF. The J gene is TRBJ2-7, the V gene TRBV20-1, with 9 bases lining up with TRBD2. Germline-derived CDR1 and CDR2 are DFQATT and SNEGSKA (reference sequence). V shed 0 bases, J shed 3 bases, and the junction held 9 bases outside the gene matches. The CDR3 is 16 residues long.

This clonotype came up many times. At one boundary the junction diverges from the germline segment, which might be a read error. The V and J genes are TRBV20-1 and TRBJ2-3; possibly TRBD2 for D (6 bases). The germline CDR1 and CDR2 sequences are DFQATT and SNEGSKA (reference sequence). The CDR3 is 15 residues long. CDR3 in amino acids: CSAIPRGGPTNTQYF. DNA for the CDR3: TGCAGTGCAATACCTCGGGGAGGACCCACAAATACGCAGTATTTT.

This clonotype was seen at least ten times. This chain connects TRBV9 to TRBJ2-7, with D maybe TRBD1 (5 bases). Between the trimmed V and J ends, which lost 0 bases and 1 base, there was a span of 8 bases. CDR3 length: 14 amino acids. CDR1 is SGDLS, CDR2 YYNGEE, per germline. The CDR3 DNA reads as TGTGCCAGCAGCGTAGCAGGGTTTTCCTACGAGCAGTACTTC. This codes for CASSVAGFSYEQYF.

The chain employs TRBV7-2 and TRBJ2-1; TRBD2 aligns across 9 bases. There are 15 residues in the CDR3. V shed 3 bases, J shed 5 bases, and the junction held 5 bases outside the gene matches. The germline CDR1 and CDR2 sequences are SGHTA and FQGNSA. CDR3 sequence: CASSFPIAGDNEQFF. As DNA, the CDR3 is TGTGCCAGCAGCTTCCCTATAGCGGGAGACAATGAGCAGTTCTTC.

The chain joins TRBV5-1 to TRBJ2-1, with 10 nucleotides matching TRBD2. V lost 4 bases and J lost 5; bases outside the gene matches: 12. CDR1 and CDR2 (germline): SGHRS, YFSETQ. CDR3 size: 17 residues. The CDR3: CASSPRTSGTGHNEQFF. CDR3 sequence (DNA): TGCGCCAGCAGCCCCCGGACTAGCGGAACAGGTCACAATGAGCAGTTCTTC.

In its sample, this clonotype was seen many times. V usage is TRBV7-9 and J usage is TRBJ2-7, with 8 bases that match TRBD1. CDR1 SEHNR and CDR2 FQNEAQ come from the germline V gene (reference sequence). With V trimmed by 4 bases and J by 0 bases, 8 bases remained unmatched. The CDR3 contains 16 residues. CDR3 bases: TGTGCCAGCAGCTCCCGACAGGGGCTAAACTCCTACGAGCAGTACTTC. Translation gives CASSSRQGLNSYEQYF.

This clonotype was counted at least ten times. The chain has TRBV12-3 or TRBV12-4 and TRBJ2-7, with D perhaps matching TRBD2 (5 bases). The CDR3 is 13 residues long. V lost 5 bases and J lost 3, with 11 bases in between. The CDR3 DNA is TGTGCCAGCAGTCGGGGAGTGAGCTACGAGCAGTACTTC. Translation gives CASSRGVSYEQYF.

This clonotype was recorded at least ten times. The chain links TRBV6-5 to TRBJ1-3; 7 bases match TRBD1. V dropped 6 bases and J dropped 0; count of bases not matched to a gene: 5. Germline V gives CDR1 MNHEY, CDR2 SVGAGI. The CDR3 length is 15 residues. CDR3 region: CASSTDRASGNTIYF. Here the CDR3 DNA reads TGTGCCAGCAGCACAGACAGGGCCTCTGGAAACACCATATATTTT.

This clonotype was picked up many times. The chain couples TRBV7-2 to TRBJ2-3; D is unclear. The germline gives CDR1 SGHTA, CDR2 FQGNSA. This CDR3 comprises 14 residues. The V end lost 2 bases, the J end lost 1 base, and 7 bases lay between the germline ends. In nucleotides, the CDR3 is TGTGCCAGCAGCTTACAAGTTGGCACAGATACGCAGTATTTT. Protein product: CASSLQVGTDTQYF.

This rearrangement joins TRBV29-1 to TRBJ2-5, with 8 positions matching TRBD2. The CDR3 has 13 amino acids. The V and J ends lost 8 bases and 3 bases, in that order; junction bases with no gene match: 8. Germline CDR1 reads SQVTM; CDR2 reads ANQGSEA. The CDR3 sequence: CSSEVAGKETQYF. The DNA of the CDR3 is TGCAGCAGTGAGGTAGCGGGAAAAGAGACCCAGTACTTC.

There are many counts of this clonotype. The chain carries TRBV19 and TRBJ1-2; 7 bases are a match to TRBD1. Germline V CDR1 and CDR2: LNHDA, SQIVND (reference sequence). There are 12 residues in the CDR3. V lost 5 bases, J lost 7 bases, and 4 bases stayed unmatched. The CDR3 DNA follows: TGTGCCAGTAGTGAGGGGGCGCTTGGCTACACCTTC. Protein: CASSEGALGYTF.

A note on this clonotype: With a much larger clone just one base away, this may be a read error. V usage is TRBV6-5 and J usage is TRBJ2-1, with D perhaps being TRBD1 or TRBD2 (6 bases each). This CDR3 contains 14 residues. Germline CDR1 MNHEY, CDR2 SVGAGI. CDR3 amino acids: CASRAEGGGTPQSF. The DNA for the CDR3 is TGTGCCAGCAGAGCGGAGGGGGGCGGAACTCCGCAGTCCTTC.

This clonotype was detected many times. The V gene is TRBV2, the J gene TRBJ2-1, with 7 bases lining up with TRBD2. The junction had 11 bases not matched to a gene; V was cut back by 9 bases and J by 0 bases. Per the germline V gene, CDR1 is SNHLY and CDR2 is FYNNEI. The CDR3 totals 16 residues. DNA for the CDR3: TGTGCCAGTCCTCCCCGGGAGGCCGTCTCCTACAATGAGCAGTTCTTC. Its protein product is CASPPREAVSYNEQFF.

About this clonotype: Possible read error: a much larger clone is one base away. The rearrangement uses TRBV2 and TRBJ2-5; 8 nucleotides match TRBD2. V dropped 7 bases and J dropped 4; count of bases not matched to a gene: 11. The CDR3 loop spans 15 amino acids. The germline V gene encodes CDR1 SNHLY and CDR2 FYNNEI. CDR3 amino acids: CASKGSSGGGETQYF. The DNA for the CDR3 is TGTGCCAGCAAGGGTAGCTCCGGGGGGGGAGAGACCCAGTACTTC.

This clonotype showed up many times. The chain carries TRBV9 and TRBJ2-2; 9 nucleotides match TRBD2. Trimming at V came to 1 base and at J to 4 bases, leaving 2 bases not matched to a gene. CDR1 and CDR2 (germline): SGDLS, YYNGEE. The CDR3 length is 15 residues. The CDR3 nucleotides are TGTGCCAGCAGCGTATTTAGCGGGAGCACCGGGGAGCTGTTTTTT. Translation: CASSVFSGSTGELFF.

Concerning this clonotype itself: A much larger clone differs from this one at a single base, so this may be a read error. The chain has TRBV12-3 or TRBV12-4 and TRBJ2-3; D not certain. This CDR3 has 12 amino acids. The V end was cut by 4 bases, the J end by 8 bases, with 10 bases between. In DNA, the CDR3 is TGTGCCAGCAGTTACTCCTGGGGTACGCAGTATTTT. It yields the protein CASSYSWGTQYF.

This clonotype was observed a few times. A much larger clone sits a single nucleotide away, making a read error possible. Because it lacks the conserved phenylalanine or tryptophan at the end, this CDR3 is likely a read error. The genes are TRBV9 and TRBJ1-2; D is undetermined. V shed 1 base and J shed 8 bases, with 12 bases lying between them. The CDR3 has 13 residues. Germline V gives CDR1 SGDLS, CDR2 YYNGEE. The CDR3 sequence is CASSVYRDWGYTS. CDR3 DNA: TGTGCCAGCAGCGTATACCGGGATTGGGGCTACACCTCC.

This rearrangement joins TRBV5-4 to TRBJ2-5; D is uncertain. CDR1 is SGHNT and CDR2 is YYREEE in the germline V gene (reference sequence). CDR3 length equals 15 residues. The V gene lost 3 bases and the J gene lost 2 bases, with 14 bases spanning the gap. The CDR3 DNA reads TGTGCCAGCAGCTCTCCATCGGCCAGACAAGAGACCCAGTACTTC. Amino acids: CASSSPSARQETQYF.

V and J are TRBV24-1 and TRBJ2-5, with 10 bases aligning to TRBD1. Germline V gene sequence: CDR1 KGHDR, CDR2 SFDVKD. This CDR3 spans 16 amino acids. Losses at the gene ends were 6 bases for V and 4 bases for J; bases not matched to a gene: 10. The CDR3 bases are TGTGCCACCAGTCCCGCGGGACAGGGGTCTGTAGAGACCCAGTACTTC. This sequence encodes CATSPAGQGSVETQYF.

Only one count was recorded for this clonotype. A much larger clone differs by one base, so this may be a read error. The V gene is TRBV6-1, the J gene TRBJ2-5, with a weak D call TRBD2 (5 bases). This CDR3 has 15 residues. V lost 6 bases to trimming and J lost 2 bases, with 16 bases between them. Germline V gene data show CDR1 as MNHNS and CDR2 as SASEGT. CDR3 DNA sequence: TGTGCCAGCAGACCCTTGAGGGCAGCACAAGAGACCCAGTACTTC. Encoded protein: CASRPLRAAQETQYF.

With respect to this clonotype: A much larger clone is a single base away; this may be a read error. No conserved phenylalanine or tryptophan is present at the end of the CDR3, so a read error is the likely explanation. In DNA, the CDR3 is TGTGCCAGTCTCGGCTATGGCTACACCCTC. Translated, it gives CASLGYGYTL. The V and J genes are TRBV6-1 and TRBJ1-2, with D hard to call. Trimming cost V 9 bases and J 4 bases, with 6 bases left between them. Germline CDR1 and CDR2: MNHNS and SASEGT. This CDR3 spans 10 amino acids.